This T cell receptor beta chain was observed in a study of PD-1 blockade in classical Hodgkin lymphoma. With respect to this clone: Its antigen remains unknown.

Study results and limitations: By C4D1, diversity of CD4+ TCRs had risen significantly, whereas that of CD8+ TCRs had not. It was among complete responders that baseline diversity resembled that of newly diagnosed patients.

Trimming shortened V by 4 bases and J by 2 bases, and 11 bases separated the two germline ends. CDR3 size: 14 residues. Germline values: CDR1 MNHNY, CDR2 SVGAGI (reference sequence). Each patient relapsed following autologous stem cell transplantation, and prior brentuximab vedotin exposure differed. TCRdb's table, derived via immunoSEQ multiplex PCR, lists solely in-frame clones and lacks some. The sample comprises about 100,000 clones, about 89% of which are singletons, and around 6.6% rests with the top ten. The chain has TRBV6-6 and TRBJ1-1; no firm D call. The TCR comes from a human donor with classical Hodgkin lymphoma. The sequences come from peripheral blood mononuclear cells (PBMCs), collected before the second cycle of nivolumab. Here the CDR3 reads CASSWTFENTEAFF. DNA for the CDR3: TGTGCCAGCAGTTGGACGTTTGAAAACACTGAAGCTTTCTTT.